These T cell receptor beta chains were read from a single sample in a study of shared clonotypes between healthy human individuals. TCRdb's copy holds only in-frame clones and misses some; the assay was immunoSEQ multiplex PCR. The sample contains some 2,400,000 clones, approximately 95% of which appear only once. Sequencing was done on a sample of naive CD4+ T cells sorted from blood. These receptors were taken from a man aged 18-30 years in good health. Each CDR3 is given with its conserved first and last residue. D genes are given only for firm matches. Only some rows state a clone size, as once, few, many or a class for expanded clones.

d_gene	v_gene	j_gene	abundance	CDR3aa	CDR3nt
NA	TRBV9	TRBJ1-3	NA	CASSAYDPSGNTIYF	TGTGCCAGCAGCGCTTACGACCCCTCTGGAAACACCATATATTTT
NA	TRBV4-2	TRBJ2-1	once	CASSQEEGRNEQFF	TGTGCCAGCAGCCAAGAAGAGGGGCGGAATGAGCAGTTCTTC
NA	TRBV5-1	TRBJ2-4	NA	CASSLEAGKGNIQYF	TGCGCCAGCAGCTTGGAGGCAGGGAAGGGGAACATTCAGTACTTC
TRBD1	TRBV6-1	TRBJ1-3	NA	CASSEATGNSGNTIYF	TGTGCCAGCAGTGAAGCGACAGGGAACTCTGGAAACACCATATATTTT
TRBD1	TRBV6-5	TRBJ2-7	NA	CASSYSGTVKDEQYF	TGTGCCAGCAGTTACTCAGGGACAGTAAAGGACGAGCAGTACTTC
NA	TRBV11-2	TRBJ1-4	NA	CASSLSDPFNEKLFF	TGTGCCAGCAGCTTATCCGACCCATTTAATGAAAAACTGTTTTTT
NA	TRBV7-6	TRBJ1-3	few	CASSSTTWGMHF	TGTGCCAGCAGCTCCACGACCTGGGGTATGCATTTT
TRBD1	TRBV7-2	TRBJ1-3	NA	CASSTGGRNTIYF	TGTGCCAGCAGCACAGGGGGCAGAAACACCATATATTTT
NA	TRBV9	TRBJ1-1	NA	CASSVGAGSYMNTEAFF	TGTGCCAGCAGCGTAGGGGCAGGCTCCTACATGAACACTGAAGCTTTCTTT
NA	TRBV7-9	TRBJ1-4	NA	CASSALAAANEKLFF	TGTGCCAGCAGCGCCCTGGCCGCAGCTAATGAAAAACTGTTTTTT
NA	TRBV4-2	TRBJ2-2	NA	CASSPVGGPGELFF	TGTGCCAGCAGCCCGGTGGGAGGCCCCGGGGAGCTGTTTTTT
TRBD1	TRBV19	TRBJ1-2	NA	CASSTRTGSYGYTF	TGTGCCAGTAGTACCAGGACAGGGAGCTATGGCTACACCTTC
NA	TRBV6-1	TRBJ1-5	NA	CASTWNNQPQHF	TGTGCCAGCACCTGGAACAATCAGCCCCAGCATTTT
NA	TRBV27	TRBJ2-5	NA	CASSLGPETQYF	TGTGCCAGCAGTTTGGGCCCCGAGACCCAGTACTTC
TRBD2	TRBV18	TRBJ2-1	NA	CASSPRSGGSYNEQFF	TGTGCCAGCTCACCAAGGAGCGGGGGTTCCTACAATGAGCAGTTCTTC
NA	TRBV2	TRBJ2-7	NA	CASSELAKSGEQYF	TGTGCCAGCAGTGAACTAGCGAAGAGTGGCGAGCAGTACTTC
NA	TRBV6-6	TRBJ1-4	NA	CASSYSTPINEKLFF	TGTGCCAGCAGTTACTCGACACCTATTAATGAAAAACTGTTTTTT
NA	TRBV11-2	TRBJ2-1	NA	CASSPFSAWTYNEQFF	TGTGCCAGCAGTCCTTTTTCTGCCTGGACCTACAATGAGCAGTTCTTC
NA	TRBV5-1	TRBJ2-2	NA	CASSLLSTGELFF	TGCGCCAGCAGCCTATTAAGTACCGGGGAGCTGTTTTTT
NA	TRBV7-9	TRBJ2-1	NA	CASSYSGWVRDSYNEQFF	TGTGCCAGCAGCTATTCGGGTTGGGTGCGGGACTCCTACAATGAGCAGTTCTTC
NA	TRBV6-6	TRBJ2-4	NA	CASSFDHRVIQYF	TGTGCCAGCAGTTTCGACCACAGGGTAATTCAGTACTTC
NA	TRBV19	TRBJ2-1	once	CASRKGAGVGYNEQFF	TGTGCCAGTAGGAAGGGGGCGGGAGTGGGCTACAATGAGCAGTTCTTC
NA	TRBV4-1	TRBJ2-7	NA	CASSQDHRGIRDEQYF	TGCGCCAGCAGCCAAGATCATCGGGGTATAAGGGACGAGCAGTACTTC
NA	TRBV2	TRBJ1-2	NA	CASSEYRGLGYGYTF	TGTGCCAGCAGTGAATATCGAGGATTAGGGTATGGCTACACCTTC
NA	TRBV7-2	TRBJ2-5	NA	CASSLDSDRQETQYF	TGTGCCAGCAGCTTGGATTCCGACAGGCAAGAGACCCAGTACTTC
TRBD1	TRBV6-5	TRBJ2-4	NA	CASSRGDRAIQYF	TGTGCCAGCAGTAGGGGGGACAGGGCAATTCAGTACTTC
NA	TRBV7-9	TRBJ2-7	NA	CASAGFYEQYF	TGTGCCAGTGCAGGTTTCTACGAGCAGTACTTC
NA	TRBV11-2	TRBJ2-2	once	CASSLGDRLSGELFF	TGTGCCAGCAGCTTGGGCGATAGACTGTCCGGGGAGCTGTTTTTT
TRBD2	TRBV5-1	TRBJ2-3	NA	CASSSLAGATDTQYF	TGCGCCAGCAGCTCACTAGCGGGGGCAACAGATACGCAGTATTTT